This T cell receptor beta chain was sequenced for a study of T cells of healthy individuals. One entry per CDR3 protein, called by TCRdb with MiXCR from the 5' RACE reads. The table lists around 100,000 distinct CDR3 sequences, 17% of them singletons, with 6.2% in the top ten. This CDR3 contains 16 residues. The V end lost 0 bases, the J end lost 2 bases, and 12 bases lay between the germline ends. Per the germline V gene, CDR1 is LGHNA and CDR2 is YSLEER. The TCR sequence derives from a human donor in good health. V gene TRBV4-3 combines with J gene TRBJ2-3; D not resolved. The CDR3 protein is CASSQDQRRTTDTQYF. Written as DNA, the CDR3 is TGCGCCAGCAGCCAAGATCAGCGACGGACCACAGATACGCAGTATTTT.